This T cell receptor (beta chain) was obtained from a study of persistence of HIV-infected CD4 T cells. A remark on this clone: The antigen remains unidentified.

An overlapping HIV-1 Gag peptide pool stimulated these cells at 0.75 to 1 ug/peptide/mL. Sorting of responding CD4+ T cells relied on upregulated CD40 ligand together with CD69. The CDR3 contains 15 residues. Per the germline V gene, CDR1 is SEHNR and CDR2 is FQNEAQ (reference sequence). V shed 5 bases and J shed 0 bases, with 13 bases lying between them. The immunoSEQ assay was version 4, run in survey mode. Assay: immunoSEQ multiplex PCR; the TCRdb copy retains only in-frame clones and omits some. The sample contains tens of thousands of clones, roughly 70% of which appear only once. This material consisted of CD4+ T cells sorted from PBMCs after roughly 19-hour stimulation, taken from a patient who received antiretroviral therapy. The receptor was derived from an adult man with HIV who was CMV-seropositive. The V call is TRBV7-9, the J call TRBJ1-1; D may be TRBD1 (5 bases). DNA for the CDR3: TGTGCCAGCAGCCTGATGACAGTGCTGAACACTGAAGCTTTCTTT. It codes for CASSLMTVLNTEAFF.